The present TCR beta chain was sequenced within a study of high-grade serous ovarian cancer treatment subgroups. The overall study: On average, roughly 14,000 reads and thousands of unique TCR beta rearrangements were obtained per sample.

Measured with immunoSEQ multiplex PCR; TCRdb has only the in-frame clones, and not every one. The table lists some 33,000 clones, 79% of them singletons. General study findings and limits: Repertoire analysis covered CDR3 alone, not CDR1 or CDR2.

About this clone: Its specificity is not known.

Tumor tissue was taken before any definitive surgery or chemotherapy was given. Sequencing input: tumor tissue. This receptor was taken from a human donor with high-grade serous ovarian cancer.

CDR3 bases: TGTGCCAGCAGTCAAAAGGAGGAAGGGGAGCTGTTTTTT. It specifies CASSQKEEGELFF. This rearrangement joins TRBV6-5 to TRBJ2-2; D is possibly TRBD2 (5 bases). Germline V CDR1 and CDR2: MNHEY, SVGAGI. Trimming pared 5 bases from V and 8 bases from J, leaving 12 bases between. The CDR3 consists of 13 residues.